This T cell receptor (beta chain) derives from a study of monozygotic twins with inflammatory bowel disease. Study results and caveats: No discrimination was achieved between different T cell subtypes.

UMIs incorporating a 6-nucleotide sample barcode were appended by means of template switching. From its re-call of the 5' RACE reads, TCRdb lists each CDR3 protein once, without DNA. With hundreds of thousands of distinct CDR3 sequences in the sample, the ten largest clones hold roughly 5.2%. From germline, CDR1 is SGHTA and CDR2 FQGNSA. This CDR3 comprises 12 residues. Regarding this clonotype: The antigen remains unidentified.

The sequencing input was blood. The clonotype was recovered from a human donor with ulcerative colitis or Crohn's disease, or a healthy co-twin of an affected twin (not recorded which). The rearrangement links TRBV7-2 to TRBJ2-5; without DNA, the TCRdb call of TRBD2 cannot be checked. The chain's CDR3 is CASSPPRQTQYF.